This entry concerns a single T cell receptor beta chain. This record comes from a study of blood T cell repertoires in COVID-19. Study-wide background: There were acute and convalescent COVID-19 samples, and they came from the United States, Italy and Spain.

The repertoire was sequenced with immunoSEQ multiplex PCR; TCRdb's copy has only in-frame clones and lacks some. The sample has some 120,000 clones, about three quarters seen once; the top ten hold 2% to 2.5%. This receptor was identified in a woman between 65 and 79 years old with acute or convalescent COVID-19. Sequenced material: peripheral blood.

The CDR3 region is CASSLQRQETQYF. The CDR3 nucleotides read TGCGCCAGCAGTTTACAGCGGCAAGAGACCCAGTACTTC. The rearrangement uses TRBV5-1 and TRBJ2-5; D might be TRBD2 (5 bases). The V end lost 5 bases, the J end lost 2 bases, and 10 bases lay between the germline ends. Germline-derived CDR1 and CDR2 are SGHRS and YFSETQ. CDR3 length: 13 amino acids.